This paragraph reports one T cell receptor beta chain. Original analysis: Estimation of nucleated cell counts was performed using reference gene primer amplification. Only in-frame clones appear in the TCRdb table, and some are missing; sequencing was by immunoSEQ multiplex PCR. Clonal size and the V and J genes are those of that table, whereas D and trimming came from the DNA. The table shows fewer than 150,000 clones, with more than 75% occurring only once. V was shortened by 4 bases and J by 3 bases, with 13 bases between the two germline ends. Germline V CDR1 and CDR2: MNHEY, SMNVEV (reference sequence). The CDR3 runs 14 residues. This record comes from a study of blood T cell repertoires in COVID-19. Study details: T cells, B-cell-depleted T cells, or PBMCs provided the cDNA or gDNA that served as material.

The TCR originated in a woman aged 45 to 65 who had recovered from COVID-19. This chain links TRBV27 with TRBJ2-7, with a tentative D call TRBD1 (6 bases). Sequenced input: peripheral blood. The DNA of the CDR3 is TGTGCCAGCAGTTCAATCCCGACAGGCTACGAGCAGTACTTC. Translated: CASSSIPTGYEQYF.